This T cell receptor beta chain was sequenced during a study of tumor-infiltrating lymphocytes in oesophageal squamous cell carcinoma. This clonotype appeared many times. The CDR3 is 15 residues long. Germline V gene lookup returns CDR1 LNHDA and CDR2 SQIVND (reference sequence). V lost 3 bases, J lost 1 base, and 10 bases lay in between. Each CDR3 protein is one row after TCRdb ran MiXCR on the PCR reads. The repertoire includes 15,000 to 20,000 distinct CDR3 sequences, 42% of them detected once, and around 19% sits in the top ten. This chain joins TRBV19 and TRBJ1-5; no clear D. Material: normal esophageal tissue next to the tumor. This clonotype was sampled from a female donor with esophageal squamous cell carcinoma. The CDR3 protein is CASSIGRLSNQPQHF. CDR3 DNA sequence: TGTGCCAGTAGTATTGGGCGTCTAAGCAATCAGCCCCAGCATTTT.